This T cell receptor beta chain was obtained from a study of shared clonotypes between healthy human individuals. Whole-study findings and limits: Naive CD4 clonotypes overlapped across a handful of donors at roughly 5.1%. Clonotypes not shared had lower generation probabilities than those common to all four donors. Sampling covered nothing but blood. Tissue TCR repertoires likely differ from those found in blood. Naive subsets generally exceeded memory subsets in estimated richness.

Note on this clone: The target antigen is unknown.

The V gene's germline CDR1 is MGHRA and CDR2 YSYEKL. The CDR3 totals 13 residues. V shed 2 bases and J shed 4 bases, with 5 bases lying between them. CD8 cells regarded as naive lacked CD45RO, were positively chosen for CCR7, and omitted terminally differentiated effector memory CD45RA+ cells. Measured with immunoSEQ multiplex PCR; TCRdb has only the in-frame clones, and not every one. The sample includes some 2,100,000 clones, 90% to 95% seen only once; the top ten take over 1.5%. V and J are TRBV4-1 and TRBJ2-2; no reliable D call. The origin of this receptor is a man aged 18 to 30 in good health. Some clones in this sample may be carry-over from other donors' samples. Sequenced material: naive CD8+ T cells from PBMCs. DNA of the CDR3: TGCGCCAGCAGCCAACGGAGCACCGGGGAGCTGTTTTTT. As protein: CASSQRSTGELFF.